What follows are 32 T cell receptor beta chains derived from one specimen sequenced in a study of OX40 agonist ivuxolimab in advanced cancers. Sequencing was performed with immunoSEQ multiplex PCR; in TCRdb, only in-frame clones are kept and a portion is missing. The sample lists 55,000 to 80,000 clones; approximately 86% were seen once. This specimen consisted of CD4+ or CD8+ T cells sorted from blood, obtained in a trial of the OX40 agonist ivuxolimab. Receptor source: an adult with an advanced solid tumor such as melanoma, head and neck, liver or kidney cancer.

V gene TRBV2 combines with J gene TRBJ2-6; weak D call: TRBD1 (6 bases). CDR3 size: 16 residues. V lost 4 bases and J lost 2, with 12 bases in between. Germline V gene data show CDR1 as SNHLY and CDR2 as FYNNEI. In nucleotides, the CDR3 is TGTGCCAGCAGTGGACAGGCGTCGCCTGGGGCCAACGTCCTGACTTTC. This gives the protein CASSGQASPGANVLTF.

This clone was picked up one time. Other nucleotide sequences from this sample produce the same CDR3. The rearrangement uses TRBV5-1 and TRBJ2-7, with D perhaps TRBD2 (5 bases). This CDR3 contains 12 residues. V shed 2 bases and J shed 4 bases, with 7 bases lying between them. Germline CDR1 reads SGHRS; CDR2 reads YFSETQ. The CDR3 bases are TGCGCCAGCAGCTTAACGGGGTACGAGCAGTACTTC. Translated: CASSLTGYEQYF.

The rearrangement links TRBV5-1 to TRBJ2-1; D uncertain. The CDR3 is 13 residues long. V lost 2 bases and J 8 bases, leaving 11 bases between the germline ends. The germline V gene has CDR1 SGHRS and CDR2 YFSETQ. CDR3 sequence: CASSLPLRDEQFF. For the CDR3, the DNA is TGCGCCAGCAGCTTACCCCTACGTGATGAGCAGTTCTTC. Filled out from reference TRBV5-1 and TRBJ2-1, the complete variable domain reads KAGVTQTPRYLIKTRGQQVTLSCSPISGHRSVSWYQQTPGQGLQFLFEYFSETQRNKGNFPGRFSGRQFSNSRSEMNVSTLELGDSALYLCASSLPLRDEQFFGPGTRLTVL.

V and J are TRBV6-1 and TRBJ1-1; D might be TRBD1 (6 bases). With 6 bases removed from V and 11 bases from J, the gap between germline ends came to 13 bases. The germline CDR1 and CDR2 sequences are MNHNS and SASEGT. CDR3 length: 11 residues. CDR3 residues: CASSETGNAFF. The CDR3 coding sequence is TGTGCCAGCAGCGAGACAGGCAATGCTTTCTTT.

The gene calls are TRBV15 and TRBJ2-1, with 9 bases identical to TRBD1. CDR3 length: 15 residues. The V segment lost 3 bases and the J segment 4 bases; nucleotides outside the gene matches: 4. Germline V lookup: CDR1 LNHNV, CDR2 YYDKDF (reference sequence). CDR3 amino acids: CATSRMTGGYNEQFF. The CDR3 region has the DNA TGTGCCACCAGCAGGATGACAGGGGGGTACAATGAGCAGTTCTTC. Combining the CDR3 with reference TRBV15 and TRBJ2-1 gives the whole variable domain DAMVIQNPRYQVTQFGKPVTLSCSQTLNHNVMYWYQQKSSQAPKLLFHYYDKDFNNEADTPDNFQSRRPNTSFCFLDIRSPGLGDTAMYLCATSRMTGGYNEQFFGPGTRLTVL.

The rearrangement uses TRBV15 and TRBJ2-7; possible D gene TRBD2, 5 bases. The CDR3 covers 13 residues. Germline loops: CDR1 LNHNV, CDR2 YYDKDF (reference sequence). Trimming removed 0 bases from V and 6 bases from J, with 9 bases in between. CDR3 sequence reads: CATSRDEGIEQYF. CDR3 DNA: TGTGCCACCAGCAGAGATGAGGGCATCGAGCAGTACTTC.

The chain carries TRBV2 and TRBJ1-2; tentative D call: TRBD1 (6 bases). The V end lost 6 bases, the J end lost 1 base, and 15 bases lay between the germline ends. The germline V gene encodes CDR1 SNHLY and CDR2 FYNNEI. The CDR3 extends over 15 amino acids. CDR3 nucleotides: TGTGCCAGCAGCCTCCGGGACACCTTTAACTATGGCTACACCTTC. Residues: CASSLRDTFNYGYTF.

The V gene is TRBV11-2, the J gene TRBJ2-1; the match to TRBD1 covers 10 bases. The J segment lost 6 bases and the V segment lost 5 bases, leaving 16 bases of the junction unmatched. Germline assignment: CDR1 SGHAT and CDR2 FQNNGV. This CDR3 is built from 18 residues. Here the CDR3 DNA reads TGTGCCAGCAGCACTATTTACCGGGACAGGGGTTTTCGCAATGAGCAGTTCTTC. Translating gives CASSTIYRDRGFRNEQFF.

The chain joins TRBV2 to TRBJ1-5; D remains unclear. Trimming left V 1 base short and J 1 base short, with 11 bases between. Germline CDR1 SNHLY, CDR2 FYNNEI. The CDR3 runs 16 residues. Here the CDR3 reads CASSEGVGGSNQPQHF. Here the CDR3 DNA reads TGTGCCAGCAGTGAAGGGGTGGGAGGGAGCAATCAGCCCCAGCATTTT.

This clone was observed a single time. The CDR3 DNA follows: TGTGCCAGTACCAGGGTCCAAGAGACCCAGTACTTC. Its translation is CASTRVQETQYF. This chain joins TRBV19 and TRBJ2-5, with D perhaps matching TRBD1 (5 bases). CDR1 is LNHDA and CDR2 is SQIVND in the germline V gene (reference sequence). V lost 7 bases and J lost 1, with 7 bases in between. This CDR3 comprises 12 residues.

The chain employs TRBV27 and TRBJ2-1; the D call may be TRBD1 or TRBD2 (5 bases each). The ends were cut back, 6 bases at V and 7 bases at J, with 22 bases in the middle. This CDR3 is 16 amino acids long. CDR1 MNHEY and CDR2 SMNVEV come from the germline V gene (reference sequence). This CDR3 is CASSRGFGTGTNEQFF. In DNA, the CDR3 is TGTGCCAGCAGCCGTGGGTTCGGAACGGGGACGAATGAGCAGTTCTTC.

V and J are TRBV28 and TRBJ2-3, with TRBD1 identical over 9 bases. The ends lost 4 bases at V and 1 base at J; junction bases unmatched: 6. Germline V gene lookup returns CDR1 MDHEN and CDR2 SYDVKM. This CDR3 has 16 residues. CDR3 sequence (DNA): TGTGCCAGCAGTTCACAGGGGGCGACAGGCACAGATACGCAGTATTTT. Translated, it gives CASSSQGATGTDTQYF. Full variable domain (missing parts from reference TRBV28 and TRBJ2-3): DVKVTQSSRYLVKRTGEKVFLECVQDMDHENMFWYRQDPGLGLRLIYFSYDVKMKEKGDIPEGYSVSREKKERFSLILESASTNQTSMYLCASSSQGATGTDTQYFGPGTRLTVL.

CDR3 residues: CASSQEGRPQHF. The CDR3 nucleotides are TGCGCCAGCAGCCAAGAGGGGCGGCCCCAGCATTTT. J is TRBJ1-5 and V is TRBV4-1, with D perhaps TRBD1 (5 bases). In germline, CDR1 is MGHRA, CDR2 YSYEKL. The CDR3 loop spans 12 amino acids. The V and J ends lost 0 bases and 9 bases respectively, with 6 bases between them.

The chain couples TRBV19 to TRBJ1-2; 7 nucleotides align to TRBD1. The CDR3 sequence is 15 residues long. CDR1 is LNHDA and CDR2 is SQIVND in the germline V gene (reference sequence). Unmatched junction bases numbered 11, after V lost 5 bases and J lost 5 bases. The CDR3 bases are TGTGCCAGTAGTCTGGGGACAGTCGCACCGTATGGCTACACCTTC. As protein: CASSLGTVAPYGYTF.

V usage is TRBV15 and J usage is TRBJ2-7; D ambiguous. CDR3 length: 13 amino acids. From germline, CDR1 is LNHNV and CDR2 YYDKDF (reference sequence). The V end lost 1 base, the J end lost 6 bases, and 10 bases lay between the germline ends. In DNA, the CDR3 is TGTGCCACCAGCAGAGCAACGGTTTTCGAGCAGTACTTC. It encodes CATSRATVFEQYF.

V usage is TRBV5-4 and J usage is TRBJ1-1, with 9 bases aligning to TRBD1. The V gene end was trimmed by 0 bases and the J gene end by 6 bases; junction bases not matched to a gene: 12. The CDR3 length is 17 residues. Looked up from germline, CDR1 is SGHNT and CDR2 is YYREEE (reference sequence). As DNA, the CDR3 is TGTGCCAGCAGCTTGGCGAGGGGACAGGGAGGTTTCTCTGAAGCTTTCTTT. Its translation: CASSLARGQGGFSEAFF.

The V gene is TRBV5-1, the J gene TRBJ2-1, with 8 bases that match TRBD2. With 4 bases clipped from V and 2 bases from J, the junction kept 20 bases outside the gene matches. The V gene's germline CDR1 is SGHRS and CDR2 YFSETQ. This CDR3 spans 20 amino acids. CDR3 loop: CASSAVGIWGAGGPYNEQFF. CDR3 DNA: TGCGCCAGCAGCGCCGTGGGGATTTGGGGGGCGGGAGGACCCTACAATGAGCAGTTCTTC.

The chain carries TRBV7-6 and TRBJ2-3; possible D gene TRBD1, 5 bases. CDR1 and CDR2 (germline): SGHVS, FNYEAQ. This CDR3 comprises 14 residues. The V end was cut by 0 bases, the J end by 5 bases, with 9 bases between. CDR3 DNA: TGTGCCAGCAGCTTAGCGGGGCAGGTAGATACGCAGTATTTT. Amino acids: CASSLAGQVDTQYF.

This chain joins TRBV6-5 and TRBJ2-7, with 9 bases that match TRBD2. The CDR3 sequence is 13 residues long. Unmatched junction bases numbered 7, after V lost 10 bases and J lost 3 bases. CDR1 and CDR2 (germline): MNHEY, SVGAGI. CDR3 sequence reads: CATSAGGNYEQYF. The CDR3 bases are TGTGCCACTTCAGCGGGGGGCAACTACGAGCAGTACTTC.

This sequence joins TRBV11-3 and TRBJ2-7, with D perhaps TRBD1 (6 bases). The V gene's germline CDR1 is SGHNT and CDR2 YENEEA. The CDR3 contains 12 residues. V was trimmed by 4 bases and J by 5 bases, leaving 9 bases between them. The CDR3 reads CASSSEGDEQYF. The CDR3 bases are TGTGCCAGCAGCTCCGAGGGGGACGAGCAGTACTTC.

This clone was picked up one time. The chain joins TRBV5-1 to TRBJ2-1, with 8 positions matching TRBD1. Trimming at V came to 1 base and at J to 5 bases, leaving 8 bases not matched to a gene. The CDR3 length is 16 residues. Germline lookup yields CDR1 SGHRS and CDR2 YFSETQ. The CDR3 here is CASSLPPGQVHNEQFF. DNA for the CDR3: TGCGCCAGCAGCTTGCCCCCGGGACAGGTCCACAATGAGCAGTTCTTC.

This clone was seen just once. The chain recombines TRBV6-1 with TRBJ2-3; TRBD1 aligns across 9 bases. Germline trimming cut 7 bases from V and 7 bases from J; bases unmatched to any gene: 9. This CDR3 has 14 amino acids. Looked up from germline, CDR1 is MNHNS and CDR2 is SASEGT. This CDR3 is CASKPGQGTHTQYF. The CDR3 coding sequence is TGTGCCAGCAAGCCGGGACAGGGTACCCATACGCAGTATTTT.

The rearrangement joins TRBV7-9 to TRBJ2-3; 9 bases are shared with TRBD1. This CDR3 spans 17 amino acids. Germline V gene lookup returns CDR1 SEHNR and CDR2 FQNEAQ (reference sequence). The ends lost 6 bases at V and 0 bases at J; junction bases unmatched: 10. The CDR3 DNA is TGTGCCAGCAGTTTCGGGACAGGGAGTTTTAGCACAGATACGCAGTATTTT. Residues: CASSFGTGSFSTDTQYF.

The chain uses TRBV6-5 and TRBJ1-5; 9 bases match TRBD1. CDR1 and CDR2 (germline): MNHEY, SVGAGI. Trimming took 6 bases from V and 8 from J; bases not matched to a gene: 5. The CDR3 has 13 amino acids. DNA of the CDR3: TGTGCCAGCAGCTACAGGGGGCGGGAGCCCCAGCATTTT. Encoded protein: CASSYRGREPQHF.

The V gene is TRBV5-6, the J gene TRBJ1-5; 8 bases match TRBD1. This CDR3 spans 14 amino acids. Unmatched junction bases numbered 5, after V lost 4 bases and J lost 5 bases. CDR1 SGHDT and CDR2 YYEEEE come from the germline V gene. The CDR3 protein is CASSRQGSYQPQHF. DNA of the CDR3: TGTGCCAGCAGCCGACAGGGGTCTTATCAGCCCCAGCATTTT.

The V call is TRBV6-5, the J call TRBJ1-1; D gene uncertain. In germline, CDR1 is MNHEY, CDR2 SVGAGI. The CDR3 length is 14 residues. V shed 4 bases and J shed 7 bases, with 16 bases lying between them. The CDR3 reads CASSSPTQMGEAFF. CDR3 nucleotides: TGTGCCAGCAGTTCCCCTACCCAGATGGGTGAAGCTTTCTTT.

This clone occurred once. The chain recombines TRBV9 with TRBJ2-7; possible D gene TRBD1, 6 bases. The CDR3 consists of 13 residues. Deletions cut 3 bases from V and 3 bases from J, with 10 bases between. The germline V gene has CDR1 SGDLS and CDR2 YYNGEE. The CDR3 loop is CASSEGDGYEQYF. DNA of the CDR3: TGTGCCAGCAGCGAGGGGGATGGCTACGAGCAGTACTTC.

This chain links TRBV4-2 with TRBJ2-3, with D possibly TRBD1 on 6 matching bases. V was pared by 4 bases and J by 0 bases, with 17 bases between. CDR1 is LGHNA, CDR2 YNFKEQ, per germline. The CDR3 covers 17 residues. CDR3 loop: CASSLEIARGSTDTQYF. The DNA of the CDR3 is TGTGCCAGCAGCCTAGAAATAGCGAGGGGGAGCACAGATACGCAGTATTTT.

This rearrangement joins TRBV7-3 to TRBJ1-1; possible D gene TRBD1, 6 bases. The CDR3 is 13 residues long. Trimming left V 5 bases short and J 1 base short, with 8 bases between. Per the germline V gene, CDR1 is SGHTA and CDR2 is FQGTGA. CDR3 sequence: CASSPRGNTEAFF. The CDR3 DNA reads as TGTGCCAGCAGCCCCAGGGGGAACACTGAAGCTTTCTTT.

This clone occurred once. This chain connects TRBV30 to TRBJ2-1; D perhaps matches TRBD2 (6 bases). The CDR3 runs to 11 residues. Germline CDR1 reads GTSNPN; CDR2 reads SVGIG (reference sequence). The germline V and J ends were trimmed by 5 bases and 10 bases, with 12 bases remaining between them. The CDR3 here is CAWGGSAEQFF. CDR3 in DNA: TGTGCCTGGGGAGGGTCGGCGGAGCAGTTCTTC.

This clone came up a few times. The J gene is TRBJ1-2, the V gene TRBV19, with D unclear. V shed 3 bases and J shed 4 bases, with 9 bases lying between them. Germline CDR1 reads LNHDA; CDR2 reads SQIVND (reference sequence). The CDR3 runs 13 residues. Here the CDR3 DNA reads TGTGCCAGTAGTATGAACGCCGGCTATGGCTACACCTTC. It translates to CASSMNAGYGYTF.

The rearrangement uses TRBV9 and TRBJ1-3; no reliable D call. V was cut by 0 bases and J by 3 bases, with 7 bases left in between. Germline CDR1 is SGDLS and CDR2 is YYNGEE. The length of the CDR3 is 14 residues. As DNA, the CDR3 is TGTGCCAGCAGCGTAGGGAGCTTTGGAAACACCATATATTTT. It translates to CASSVGSFGNTIYF.